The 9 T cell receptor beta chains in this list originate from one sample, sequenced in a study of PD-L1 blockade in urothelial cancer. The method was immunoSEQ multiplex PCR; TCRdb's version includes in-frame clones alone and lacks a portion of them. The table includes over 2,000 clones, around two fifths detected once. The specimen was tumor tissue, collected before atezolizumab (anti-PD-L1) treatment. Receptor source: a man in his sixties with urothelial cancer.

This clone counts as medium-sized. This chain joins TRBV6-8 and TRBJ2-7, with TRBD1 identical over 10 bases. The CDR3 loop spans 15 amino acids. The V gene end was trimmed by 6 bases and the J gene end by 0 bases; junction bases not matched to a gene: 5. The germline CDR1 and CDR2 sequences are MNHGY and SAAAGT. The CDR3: CASRDRGPSSYEQYF. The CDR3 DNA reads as TGTGCCAGCAGAGACAGGGGGCCGAGCTCCTACGAGCAGTACTTC.

The CDR3 nucleotides are TGCGCCAGCAGCACGAGGGGGTACGAGCAGTACTTC. This translates into CASSTRGYEQYF. The chain uses TRBV4-1 and TRBJ2-7, with D tentatively TRBD1 (6 bases). This CDR3 is 12 amino acids long. V was shortened by 5 bases and J by 4 bases, with 9 bases between the two germline ends. Germline V lookup: CDR1 MGHRA, CDR2 YSYEKL.

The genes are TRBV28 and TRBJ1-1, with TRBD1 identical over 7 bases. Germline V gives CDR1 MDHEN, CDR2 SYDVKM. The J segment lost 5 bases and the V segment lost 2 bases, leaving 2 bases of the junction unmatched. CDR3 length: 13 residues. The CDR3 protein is CASSLARGTEAFF. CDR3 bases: TGTGCCAGCAGTTTAGCCAGGGGGACTGAAGCTTTCTTT.

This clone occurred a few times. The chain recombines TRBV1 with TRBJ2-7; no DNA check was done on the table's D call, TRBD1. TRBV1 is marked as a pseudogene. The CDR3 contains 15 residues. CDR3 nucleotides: TGCGCCAGCAGCCAAGAGACGACAGGGATCAGCGAGCAGTACTTC. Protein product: CASSQETTGISEQYF.

In DNA form, the CDR3 reads TGCGCCAGCAGCTATTCCGGGGCCGCAACTAATGAAAAACTGTTTTTT. This encodes CASSYSGAATNEKLFF. The rearrangement joins TRBV5-1 to TRBJ1-4; D possibly corresponds to TRBD1 (5 bases). The V gene's germline CDR1 is SGHRS and CDR2 YFSETQ. Trimming took off 3 bases at V and 0 bases at J, with 12 bases between the two ends. CDR3 length equals 16 residues.

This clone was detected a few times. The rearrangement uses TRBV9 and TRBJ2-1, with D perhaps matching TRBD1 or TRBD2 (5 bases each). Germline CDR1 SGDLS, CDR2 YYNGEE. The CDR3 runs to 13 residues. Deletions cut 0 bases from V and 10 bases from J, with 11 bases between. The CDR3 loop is CASSVGGSGEQFF. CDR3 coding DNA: TGTGCCAGCAGCGTAGGGGGGAGCGGAGAGCAGTTCTTC.

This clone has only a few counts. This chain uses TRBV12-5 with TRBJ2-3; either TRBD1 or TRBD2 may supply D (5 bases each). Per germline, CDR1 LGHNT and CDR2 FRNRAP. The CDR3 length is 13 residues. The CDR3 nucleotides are TGTGCCAGCAACGCCGGGACCTCTACCGGGCAGTATTTT. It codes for CASNAGTSTGQYF.

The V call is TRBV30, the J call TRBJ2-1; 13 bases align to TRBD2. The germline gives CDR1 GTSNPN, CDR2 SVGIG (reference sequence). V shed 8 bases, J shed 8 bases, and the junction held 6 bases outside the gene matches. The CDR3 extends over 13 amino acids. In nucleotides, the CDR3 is TGTGCCAGGACTAGCGGGAGTCAGGATGAGCAGTTCTTC. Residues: CARTSGSQDEQFF.

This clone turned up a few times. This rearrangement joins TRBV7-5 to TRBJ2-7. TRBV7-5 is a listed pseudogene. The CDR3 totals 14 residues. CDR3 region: CASSPVKGPYEQYF. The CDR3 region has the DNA TGTGCCAGCAGCCCCGTTAAAGGGCCCTACGAGCAGTACTTC.